This paragraph reports one T cell receptor (beta chain). The table came from immunoSEQ multiplex PCR; TCRdb's copy has only in-frame clones and leaves some out. This sample yields approximately 97,000 clones, of which around four fifths are seen a single time; around 20% belongs to the top ten. This sample is part of a study of control samples from healthy donors and cancer patients. V lost 2 bases and J lost 10, with 9 bases in between. Per the germline V gene, CDR1 is MNHEY and CDR2 is SMNVEV (reference sequence). The CDR3 sequence is 13 residues long. The sample was blood. The rearrangement joins TRBV27 to TRBJ1-6; unclear D gene. The sequence came from a young man in good health. CDR3 region: CASSLRGFSPLHF. In DNA form, the CDR3 reads TGTGCCAGCAGTTTAAGAGGATTCTCACCCCTCCACTTT.